This is a list of T cell receptor beta chains from one sample in a study of blood T cell repertoires in COVID-19. Measured with immunoSEQ multiplex PCR; TCRdb has only the in-frame clones, and not every one. This sample has about 130,000 clones, with 88% found just once. Sequencing was carried out using peripheral blood. Receptors were obtained from a woman of 80 years or more with acute or convalescent COVID-19. CDR3s include the opening cysteine and the closing phenylalanine or tryptophan. D genes are given only for firm matches. A row's size may be missing; if present it is once, few, many or a size class.

d_gene: .; abundance: .; j_gene: TRBJ1-1; v_gene: TRBV7-9; CDR3nt: TGTGCCAGCAGCTGGGGACATTTGAACACTGAAGCTTTCTTT; CDR3aa: CASSWGHLNTEAFF
d_gene: TRBD2; abundance: .; j_gene: TRBJ2-1; v_gene: TRBV27; CDR3nt: TGTGCCAGCAAGACTAGCGGGGTTGGCTCCTACAATGAGCAGTTCTTC; CDR3aa: CASKTSGVGSYNEQFF
d_gene: TRBD1; abundance: .; j_gene: TRBJ1-5; v_gene: TRBV19; CDR3nt: TGTGCCAGTACGGCGGGGACAGGGAGTAATCAGCCCCAGCATTTT; CDR3aa: CASTAGTGSNQPQHF
d_gene: TRBD2; abundance: .; j_gene: TRBJ2-1; v_gene: TRBV4-2; CDR3nt: TGTGCCAGCAGCCAGGGACTAGACAATGAGCAGTTCTTC; CDR3aa: CASSQGLDNEQFF
d_gene: .; abundance: .; j_gene: TRBJ2-7; v_gene: TRBV7-7; CDR3nt: TGTGCTAGCAGCCCGAGCAGGGGTTACGAGCAGTACTTC; CDR3aa: CASSPSRGYEQYF
d_gene: TRBD2; abundance: .; j_gene: TRBJ2-5; v_gene: TRBV28; CDR3nt: TGTGCCACCCCACCTAGGACTAGCGGAGTCCAAGAGACCCAGTACTTC; CDR3aa: CATPPRTSGVQETQYF
d_gene: .; abundance: .; j_gene: TRBJ1-3; v_gene: TRBV18; CDR3nt: TGTGCCAGCTCACCTTCCGAGAGCTCTGGAAACACCATATATTTT; CDR3aa: CASSPSESSGNTIYF
d_gene: TRBD2; abundance: .; j_gene: TRBJ2-7; v_gene: TRBV18; CDR3nt: TGTGCCAGCTCACATAGCGGGAGATTCGACGAGCAGTACTTC; CDR3aa: CASSHSGRFDEQYF
d_gene: TRBD1; abundance: .; j_gene: TRBJ2-2; v_gene: TRBV18; CDR3nt: TGTGCCAGCTCACCAGGGACAGGGAGAATCGGGGAGCTGTTTTTT; CDR3aa: CASSPGTGRIGELFF
d_gene: TRBD1; abundance: once; j_gene: TRBJ1-2; v_gene: TRBV5-1; CDR3nt: TGCGCCAGCAGCAATACAGGGGGACGGTTGGATGGCTACACCTTC; CDR3aa: CASSNTGGRLDGYTF
d_gene: .; abundance: .; j_gene: TRBJ1-1; v_gene: TRBV7-2; CDR3nt: TGTGCCAGCAGCCCCGCCCGATACAGGAACACTGAAGCTTTCTTT; CDR3aa: CASSPARYRNTEAFF
d_gene: TRBD2; abundance: once; j_gene: TRBJ2-3; v_gene: TRBV7-2; CDR3nt: TGTGCCAGCAGCTCACCTAGCGGGGGTTTAGCAGATACGCAGTATTTT; CDR3aa: CASSSPSGGLADTQYF
d_gene: TRBD1; abundance: .; j_gene: TRBJ1-5; v_gene: TRBV28; CDR3nt: TGTGCCAGCAGGCCCGGGACAGGGGGAATTTTTAGCAATCAGCCCCAGCATTTT; CDR3aa: CASRPGTGGIFSNQPQHF
d_gene: .; abundance: .; j_gene: TRBJ1-2; v_gene: TRBV6-6; CDR3nt: TGTGCCAGCAGTCCCCCGACAGAGGCCTATGGCTACACCTTC; CDR3aa: CASSPPTEAYGYTF
d_gene: .; abundance: once; j_gene: TRBJ1-1; v_gene: TRBV18; CDR3nt: TGTGCCAGCTCACCACGAGAGAACACTGAAGCTTTCTTT; CDR3aa: CASSPRENTEAFF
d_gene: .; abundance: .; j_gene: TRBJ1-1; v_gene: TRBV9; CDR3nt: TGTGCCAGCAGCGTGAGAGACAGGACTAGGATGAACACTGAAGCTTTCTTT; CDR3aa: CASSVRDRTRMNTEAFF
d_gene: .; abundance: once; j_gene: TRBJ1-1; v_gene: TRBV6-1; CDR3nt: TGTGCCAGCAGTACCCGGGGTGGGAGGACTGAAGCTTTCTTT; CDR3aa: CASSTRGGRTEAFF
d_gene: TRBD1; abundance: .; j_gene: TRBJ1-2; v_gene: TRBV7-2; CDR3nt: TGTGCCAGCAGCTCCGGGACAGGGTCCTATGGCTACACCTTC; CDR3aa: CASSSGTGSYGYTF
d_gene: TRBD1; abundance: once; j_gene: TRBJ1-5; v_gene: TRBV6-6; CDR3nt: TGTGCCAGCAGTCTCCGACAGGGGGCTAGGAGCAATCAGCCCCAGCATTTT; CDR3aa: CASSLRQGARSNQPQHF
d_gene: .; abundance: .; j_gene: TRBJ1-5; v_gene: TRBV6-2/TRBV6-3; CDR3nt: TGTGCCAGCAGTCATGGGCGTCAGATGAGCAATCAGCCCCAGCATTTT; CDR3aa: CASSHGRQMSNQPQHF